This T cell receptor (beta chain) was identified during a study of stem cell transplantation in POMP-related autoinflammatory disease. Looking at the study overall: After transplant, neutrophils and platelets showed 100% graft donor chimerism through one year.

Trimming cost V 4 bases and J 1 base; bases outside gene matches: 3. The CDR3 runs to 16 residues. Germline assignment: CDR1 LGHDT and CDR2 YNNKEL (reference sequence). Sequenced by immunoSEQ multiplex PCR; TCRdb stores in-frame clones only, minus some. The table records some 65,000 clones, approximately 90% of them present only once. PRAID featured prominent immunodeficiency. The specimen was CD4+ T cells from PBMCs, collected after stem cell transplantation. The clonotype originates from a human patient with POMP-related autoinflammation and immune dysregulation (PRAID). Among the T cells, some may be from the graft donor. J is TRBJ2-3 and V is TRBV3-1 (or the pseudogene TRBV3-2); 12 bases agree with TRBD2. The CDR3 region has the DNA TGTGCCAGCAGCCCTCGGACTAGCGGGGGCACAGATACGCAGTATTTT. Translating gives CASSPRTSGGTDTQYF.